A single sample is the source of the 10 T cell receptor beta chains below, sequenced in a study of regulatory T cells in long-lasting Graves disease. As to time point: newly diagnosed GD, antithyroid drugs for less than 3 months. Preparation of the TCR library used RNA extracted from PBMCs. For TCR beta, libraries came from iRepertoire HTBI primers and Arm-PCR of CDR3 regions. Using its own MiXCR run on the multiplex PCR reads, TCRdb lists one record per CDR3 protein. The repertoire consists of 540,000 or so distinct CDR3 sequences, with approximately 15% occurring once and the leading ten covering roughly a tenth. The same specimen was also included in a second study, on T cells in Graves' hyperthyroidism and ophthalmopathy.

The sequencing used peripheral blood mononuclear cells (PBMCs), collected at new diagnosis, from a patient treated with antithyroid drugs. The receptors were sampled from a man aged 30 to 39 with Graves disease.

This clonotype was seen many times. V and J are TRBV4-1 and TRBJ2-2; 9 bases match TRBD2. The germline V gene has CDR1 MGHRA and CDR2 YSYEKL. V gave up 3 bases and J gave up 5 bases; unmatched junction bases: 10. The CDR3 loop spans 17 amino acids. The CDR3 DNA is TGCGCCAGCAGCCAGCGGAGGCGGGAGGGCGGTACCGGGGAGCTGTTTTTT. The encoded protein is CASSQRRREGGTGELFF.

V and J are TRBV4-2 and TRBJ2-7; D ambiguous. CDR1 and CDR2 (germline): LGHNA, YNFKEQ. V lost 2 bases and J 4 bases, leaving 15 bases between the germline ends. This CDR3 is 15 amino acids long. The CDR3 sequence is CASSQPSAVKYEQYF. The CDR3 region has the DNA TGTGCCAGCAGCCAACCATCGGCAGTAAAGTACGAGCAGTACTTC.

The chain uses TRBV5-1 and TRBJ1-6; D is possibly TRBD1 (6 bases). CDR1 is SGHRS, CDR2 YFSETQ, per germline. The CDR3 covers 14 residues. Trimming stripped 3 bases from V and 7 bases from J, with 11 bases between. The CDR3 bases are TGCGCCAGCAGCTCGACAGGTGCGAATTCACCCCTCCACTTT. This sequence encodes CASSSTGANSPLHF.

This clonotype was counted at least ten times. The rearrangement joins TRBV20-1 to TRBJ1-1; D possibly corresponds to TRBD1 (6 bases). Trimming removed 5 bases at V and 5 bases at J, with 18 bases between. Looked up from germline, CDR1 is DFQATT and CDR2 is SNEGSKA (reference sequence). This CDR3 has 14 residues. The DNA for the CDR3 is TGCAGTGCTGACCAGGGGCCCCCGGGGACTGAAGCTTTCTTT. Translating it yields CSADQGPPGTEAFF.

The table lists this clonotype with many counts. The chain uses TRBV6-5 and TRBJ1-2; D perhaps matches TRBD1 (5 bases). Germline V gene lookup returns CDR1 MNHEY and CDR2 SVGAGI. V was shortened by 2 bases and J by 1 base, with 8 bases between the two germline ends. This CDR3 comprises 14 residues. The chain's CDR3 is CASSYGGDNYGYTF. In DNA, the CDR3 is TGTGCCAGCAGTTACGGGGGGGATAACTATGGCTACACCTTC.

This clonotype was counted many times. This chain links TRBV2 with TRBJ1-5, with D unclear. The germline V and J ends were trimmed by 4 bases and 1 base, with 11 bases remaining between them. CDR3 size: 15 residues. Germline V gene data show CDR1 as SNHLY and CDR2 as FYNNEI. CDR3 region: CASSALDGSNQPQHF. The CDR3 DNA follows: TGTGCCAGCAGTGCCCTCGATGGGAGCAATCAGCCCCAGCATTTT.

V and J are TRBV4-1 and TRBJ1-2; D unclear. V lost 1 base, J lost 5 bases, and 11 bases lay in between. CDR3 length: 14 amino acids. Germline V CDR1 and CDR2: MGHRA, YSYEKL. The CDR3 loop is CASSQVLTGYGYTF. The CDR3 region has the DNA TGCGCCAGCAGCCAAGTTCTAACGGGATATGGCTACACCTTC.

Concerning this clonotype: Since a far larger clone is one base different, this is likely a read error. The chain carries TRBV27 and TRBJ2-3; D assignment may be TRBD1 or TRBD2 (5 bases each). Near its end, the DNA agrees better with TRBJ2-7, so the J call may be wrong. Germline assignment: CDR1 MNHEY and CDR2 SMNVEV (reference sequence). The CDR3 is 15 amino acids. The CDR3 coding sequence is TGTGCCAGCAGTTTGGCCGGGACGGCTGTCTACGAGCAGTACTTC. Protein sequence: CASSLAGTAVYEQYF.

This clonotype was counted ten times or more. V usage is TRBV29-1 and J usage is TRBJ2-1; TRBD2 matches at 8 bases. The trim removed 6 bases at V and 4 bases at J, leaving 11 bases unmatched. This CDR3 is 15 amino acids long. Germline V gene data show CDR1 as SQVTM and CDR2 as ANQGSEA. The chain's CDR3 is CSVAQRLAGYNEQFF. The CDR3, as DNA: TGCAGCGTGGCCCAGCGGCTAGCGGGTTACAATGAGCAGTTCTTC.

This clonotype was seen many times. The rearrangement links TRBV6-1 to TRBJ2-7; TRBD2 matches at 9 bases. Germline V gives CDR1 MNHNS, CDR2 SASEGT. Trimming cost V 7 bases and J 2 bases; bases outside gene matches: 3. The CDR3 runs to 13 residues. The CDR3 protein is CASNLAGTYEQYF. The CDR3 coding sequence is TGTGCCAGCAATCTAGCGGGAACCTACGAGCAGTACTTC.